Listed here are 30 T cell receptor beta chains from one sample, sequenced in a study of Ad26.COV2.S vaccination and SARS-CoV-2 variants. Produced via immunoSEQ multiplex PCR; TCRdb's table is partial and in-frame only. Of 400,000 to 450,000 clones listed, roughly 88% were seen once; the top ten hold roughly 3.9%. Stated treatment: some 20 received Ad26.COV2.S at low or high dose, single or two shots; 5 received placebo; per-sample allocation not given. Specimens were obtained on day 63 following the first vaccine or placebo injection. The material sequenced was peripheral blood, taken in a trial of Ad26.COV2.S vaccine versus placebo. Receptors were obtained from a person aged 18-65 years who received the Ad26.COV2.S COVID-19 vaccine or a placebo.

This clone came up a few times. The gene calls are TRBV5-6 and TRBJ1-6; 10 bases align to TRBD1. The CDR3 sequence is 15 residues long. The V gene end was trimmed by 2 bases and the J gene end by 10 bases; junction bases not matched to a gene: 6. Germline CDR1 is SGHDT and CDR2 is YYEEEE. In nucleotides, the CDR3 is TGTGCCAGCAGCTTTGGGACAGGGGTGAGGTCACCCCTCCACTTT. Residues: CASSFGTGVRSPLHF.

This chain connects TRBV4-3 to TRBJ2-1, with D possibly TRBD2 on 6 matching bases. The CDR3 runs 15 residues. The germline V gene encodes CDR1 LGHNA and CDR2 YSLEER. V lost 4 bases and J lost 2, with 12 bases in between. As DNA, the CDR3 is TGCGCCAGCAGCCCTGGGAGGCTGACCTACAATGAGCAGTTCTTC. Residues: CASSPGRLTYNEQFF.

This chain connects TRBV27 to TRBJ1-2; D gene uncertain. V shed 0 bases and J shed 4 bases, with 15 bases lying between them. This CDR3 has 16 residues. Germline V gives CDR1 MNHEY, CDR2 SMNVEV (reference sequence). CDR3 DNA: TGTGCCAGCAGTTTATCGGGAATAACAGCTACCTATGGCTACACCTTC. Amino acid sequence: CASSLSGITATYGYTF.

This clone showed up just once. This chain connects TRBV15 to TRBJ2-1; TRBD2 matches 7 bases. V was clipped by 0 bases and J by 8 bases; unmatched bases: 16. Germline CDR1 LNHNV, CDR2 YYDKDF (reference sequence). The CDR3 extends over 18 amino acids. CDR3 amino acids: CATSRDIEAGAASDEQFF. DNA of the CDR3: TGTGCCACCAGCAGAGATATCGAGGCGGGAGCAGCATCCGATGAGCAGTTCTTC.

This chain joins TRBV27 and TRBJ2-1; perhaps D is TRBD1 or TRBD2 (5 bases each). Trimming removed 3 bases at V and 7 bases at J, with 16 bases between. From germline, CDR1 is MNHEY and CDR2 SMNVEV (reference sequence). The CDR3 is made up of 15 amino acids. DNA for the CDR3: TGTGCCAGCAGTTTCGACGCGGGTAAGGGGAATGAGCAGTTCTTC. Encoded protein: CASSFDAGKGNEQFF.

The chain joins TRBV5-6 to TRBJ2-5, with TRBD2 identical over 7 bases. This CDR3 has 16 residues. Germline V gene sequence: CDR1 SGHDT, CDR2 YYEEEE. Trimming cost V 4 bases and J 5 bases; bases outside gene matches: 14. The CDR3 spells CASSTPGTTFHETQYF. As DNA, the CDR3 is TGTGCCAGCAGCACACCCGGGACTACATTTCACGAGACCCAGTACTTC.

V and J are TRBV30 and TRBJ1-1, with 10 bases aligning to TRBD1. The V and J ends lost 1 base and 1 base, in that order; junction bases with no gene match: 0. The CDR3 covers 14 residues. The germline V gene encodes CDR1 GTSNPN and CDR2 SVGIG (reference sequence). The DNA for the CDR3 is TGTGCCTGGAGTGGGGACAGGGGGAACACTGAAGCTTTCTTT. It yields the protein CAWSGDRGNTEAFF. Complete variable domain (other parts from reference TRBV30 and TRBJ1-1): SQTIHQWPATLVQPVGSPLSLECTVEGTSNPNLYWYRQAAGRGLQLLFYSVGIGQISSEVPQNLSASRPQDRQFILSSKKLLLSDSGFYLCAWSGDRGNTEAFFGQGTRLTVV.

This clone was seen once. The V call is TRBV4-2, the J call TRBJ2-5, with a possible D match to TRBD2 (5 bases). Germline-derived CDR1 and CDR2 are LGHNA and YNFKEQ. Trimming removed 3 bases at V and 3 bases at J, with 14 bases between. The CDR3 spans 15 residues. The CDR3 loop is CASSQGGPGEETQYF. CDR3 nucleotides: TGTGCCAGCAGCCAGGGCGGCCCCGGGGAAGAGACCCAGTACTTC.

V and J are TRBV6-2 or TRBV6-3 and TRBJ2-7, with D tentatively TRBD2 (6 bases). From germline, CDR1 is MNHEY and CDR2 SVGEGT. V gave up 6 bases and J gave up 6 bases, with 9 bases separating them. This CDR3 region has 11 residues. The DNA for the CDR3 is TGTGCCAGCAGCCAGGGACTCGAGCAGTACTTC. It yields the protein CASSQGLEQYF.

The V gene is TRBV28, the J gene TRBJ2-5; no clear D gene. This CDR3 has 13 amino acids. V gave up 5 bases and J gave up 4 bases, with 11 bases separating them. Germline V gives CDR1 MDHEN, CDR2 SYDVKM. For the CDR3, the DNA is TGTGCCAGCAGTCCAGCAGCAAGAGAGACCCAGTACTTC. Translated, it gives CASSPAARETQYF.

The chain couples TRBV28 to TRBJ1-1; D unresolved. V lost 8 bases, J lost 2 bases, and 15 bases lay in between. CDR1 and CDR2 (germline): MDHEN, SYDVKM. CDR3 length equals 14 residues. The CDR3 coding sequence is TGTGCCAGCCTACAGCTTTCCGCCAACACTGAAGCTTTCTTT. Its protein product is CASLQLSANTEAFF.

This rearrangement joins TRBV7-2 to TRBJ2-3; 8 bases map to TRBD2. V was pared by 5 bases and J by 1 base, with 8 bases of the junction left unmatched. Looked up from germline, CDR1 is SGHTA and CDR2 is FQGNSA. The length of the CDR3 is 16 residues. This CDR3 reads CASSLPGGVGTDTQYF. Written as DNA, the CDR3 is TGTGCCAGCAGCCTTCCGGGAGGGGTGGGCACAGATACGCAGTATTTT.

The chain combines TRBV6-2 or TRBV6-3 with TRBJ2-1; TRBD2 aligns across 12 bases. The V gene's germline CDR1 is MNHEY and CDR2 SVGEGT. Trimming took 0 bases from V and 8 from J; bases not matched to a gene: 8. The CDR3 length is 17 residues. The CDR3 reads CASSYSRGLAGWYEQFF. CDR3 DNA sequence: TGTGCCAGCAGTTACTCTCGAGGACTAGCGGGATGGTATGAGCAGTTCTTC.

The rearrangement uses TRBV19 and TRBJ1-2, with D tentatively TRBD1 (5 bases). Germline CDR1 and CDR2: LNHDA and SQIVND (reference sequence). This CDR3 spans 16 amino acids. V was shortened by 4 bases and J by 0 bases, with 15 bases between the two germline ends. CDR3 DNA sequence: TGTGCCAGTAGTACCAATTACGGGACTCCTAACTATGGCTACACCTTC. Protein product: CASSTNYGTPNYGYTF.

This chain's CDR3 is CASSWRRGSYEQYF. The CDR3 DNA reads TGTGCCAGCAGTTGGAGGCGGGGCTCCTACGAGCAGTACTTC. The chain couples TRBV6-2 or TRBV6-3 to TRBJ2-7, with a weak D call TRBD2 (6 bases). Germline V lookup: CDR1 MNHEY, CDR2 SVGEGT. V was pared by 4 bases and J by 0 bases, with 10 bases between. The CDR3 is 14 residues long.

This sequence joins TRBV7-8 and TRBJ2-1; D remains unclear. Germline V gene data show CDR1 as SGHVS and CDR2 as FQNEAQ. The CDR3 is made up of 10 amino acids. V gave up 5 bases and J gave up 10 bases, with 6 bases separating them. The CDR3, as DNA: TGTGCCAGCAGCGGAAGGGAGCAGTTCTTC. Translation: CASSGREQFF.

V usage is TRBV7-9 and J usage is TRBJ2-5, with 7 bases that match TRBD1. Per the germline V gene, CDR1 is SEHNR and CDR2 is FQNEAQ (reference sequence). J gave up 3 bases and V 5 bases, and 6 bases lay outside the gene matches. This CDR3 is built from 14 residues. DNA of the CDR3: TGTGCCAGCAGCCCGGGACAGAGGAAAGAGACCCAGTACTTC. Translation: CASSPGQRKETQYF.

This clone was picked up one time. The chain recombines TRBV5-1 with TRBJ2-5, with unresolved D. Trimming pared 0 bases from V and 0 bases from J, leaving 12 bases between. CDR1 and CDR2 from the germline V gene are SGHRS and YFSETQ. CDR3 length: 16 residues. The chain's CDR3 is CASSLGKVLYQETQYF. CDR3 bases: TGCGCCAGCAGCTTGGGAAAGGTCCTGTACCAAGAGACCCAGTACTTC.

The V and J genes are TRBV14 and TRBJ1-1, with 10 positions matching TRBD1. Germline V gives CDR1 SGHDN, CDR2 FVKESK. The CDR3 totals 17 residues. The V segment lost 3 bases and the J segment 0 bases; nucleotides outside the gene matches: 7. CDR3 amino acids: CASSQERQGAMNTEAFF. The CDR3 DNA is TGTGCCAGCAGCCAGGAAAGACAGGGGGCAATGAACACTGAAGCTTTCTTT. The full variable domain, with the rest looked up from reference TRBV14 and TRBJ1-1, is EAGVTQFPSHSVIEKGQTVTLRCDPISGHDNLYWYRRVMGKEIKFLLHFVKESKQDESGMPNNRFLAERTGGTYSTLKVQPAELEDSGVYFCASSQERQGAMNTEAFFGQGTRLTVV.

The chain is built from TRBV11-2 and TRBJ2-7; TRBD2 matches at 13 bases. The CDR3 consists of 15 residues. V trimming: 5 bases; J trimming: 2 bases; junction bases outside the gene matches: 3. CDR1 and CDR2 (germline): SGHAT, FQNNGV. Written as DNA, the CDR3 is TGTGCCAGCAGCCCCGGACTAGCGGGGGCCTACGAGCAGTACTTC. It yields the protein CASSPGLAGAYEQYF. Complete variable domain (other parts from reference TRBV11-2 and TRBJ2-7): EAGVAQSPRYKIIEKRQSVAFWCNPISGHATLYWYQQILGQGPKLLIQFQNNGVVDDSQLPKDRFSAERLKGVDSTLKIQPAKLEDSAVYLCASSPGLAGAYEQYFGPGTRLTVT.

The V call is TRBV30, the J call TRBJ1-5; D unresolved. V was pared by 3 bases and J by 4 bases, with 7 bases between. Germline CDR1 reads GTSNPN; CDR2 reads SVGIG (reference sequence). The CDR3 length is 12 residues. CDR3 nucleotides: TGTGCCTGGAGATCGGAGAATCAGCCCCAGCATTTT. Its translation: CAWRSENQPQHF.

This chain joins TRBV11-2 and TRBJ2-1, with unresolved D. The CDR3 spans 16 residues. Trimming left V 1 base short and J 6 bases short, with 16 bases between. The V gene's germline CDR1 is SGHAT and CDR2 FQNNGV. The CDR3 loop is CASSLGVSPMGNEQFF. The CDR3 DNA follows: TGTGCCAGCAGCTTAGGTGTCTCCCCAATGGGCAATGAGCAGTTCTTC.

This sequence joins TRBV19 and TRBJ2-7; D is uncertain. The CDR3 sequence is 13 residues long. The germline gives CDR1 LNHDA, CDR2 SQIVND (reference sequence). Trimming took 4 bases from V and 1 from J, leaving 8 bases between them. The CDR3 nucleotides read TGTGCCAGTAGTAAGACCGATTCCTACGAGCAGTACTTC. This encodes CASSKTDSYEQYF.

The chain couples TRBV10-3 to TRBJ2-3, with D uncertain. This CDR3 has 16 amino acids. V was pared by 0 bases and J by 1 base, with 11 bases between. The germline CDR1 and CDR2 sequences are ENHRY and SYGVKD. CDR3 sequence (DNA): TGTGCCATCAGTGAGTCGAGGCCCGCGGGCACAGATACGCAGTATTTT. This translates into CAISESRPAGTDTQYF.

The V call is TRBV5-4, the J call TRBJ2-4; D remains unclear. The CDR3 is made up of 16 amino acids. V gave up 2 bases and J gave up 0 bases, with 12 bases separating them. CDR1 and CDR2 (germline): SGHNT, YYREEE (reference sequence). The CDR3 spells CASSFRPQGAKNIQYF. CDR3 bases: TGTGCCAGCAGCTTTCGCCCCCAAGGAGCCAAAAACATTCAGTACTTC. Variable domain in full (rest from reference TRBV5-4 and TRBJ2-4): ETGVTQSPTHLIKTRGQQVTLRCSSQSGHNTVSWYQQALGQGPQFIFQYYREEENGRGNFPPRFSGLQFPNYSSELNVNALELDDSALYLCASSFRPQGAKNIQYFGAGTRLSVL.

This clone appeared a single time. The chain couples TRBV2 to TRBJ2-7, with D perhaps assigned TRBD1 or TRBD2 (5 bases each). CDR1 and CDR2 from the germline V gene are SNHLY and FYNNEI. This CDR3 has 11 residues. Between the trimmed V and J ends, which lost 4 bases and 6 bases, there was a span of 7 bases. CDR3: CASSGGFEQYF. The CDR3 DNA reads TGTGCCAGCAGTGGGGGGTTCGAGCAGTACTTC.

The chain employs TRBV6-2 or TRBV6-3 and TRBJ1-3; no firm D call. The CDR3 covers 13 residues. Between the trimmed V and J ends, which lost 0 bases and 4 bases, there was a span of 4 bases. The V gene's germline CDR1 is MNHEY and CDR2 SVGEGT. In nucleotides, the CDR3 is TGTGCCAGCAGTTACTCGAGAGGAAACACCATATATTTT. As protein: CASSYSRGNTIYF.

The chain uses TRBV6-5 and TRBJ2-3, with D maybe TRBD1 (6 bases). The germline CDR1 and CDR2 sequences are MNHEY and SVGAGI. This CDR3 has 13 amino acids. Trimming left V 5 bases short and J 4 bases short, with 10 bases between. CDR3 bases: TGTGCCAGCAGTCCCGGACAGCCAGATACGCAGTATTTT. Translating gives CASSPGQPDTQYF.

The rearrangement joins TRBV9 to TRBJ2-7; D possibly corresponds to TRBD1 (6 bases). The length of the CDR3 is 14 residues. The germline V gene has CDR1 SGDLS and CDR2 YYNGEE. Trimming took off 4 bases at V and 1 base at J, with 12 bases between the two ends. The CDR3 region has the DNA TGTGCCAGCAGCCCTCAGGGGCTTTCCTACGAGCAGTACTTC. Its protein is CASSPQGLSYEQYF.

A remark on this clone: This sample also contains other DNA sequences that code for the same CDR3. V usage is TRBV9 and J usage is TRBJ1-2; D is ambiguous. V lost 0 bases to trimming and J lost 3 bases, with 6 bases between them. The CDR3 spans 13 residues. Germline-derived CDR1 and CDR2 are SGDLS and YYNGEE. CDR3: CASSVDRDYGYTF. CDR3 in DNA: TGTGCCAGCAGCGTAGATCGGGACTATGGCTACACCTTC. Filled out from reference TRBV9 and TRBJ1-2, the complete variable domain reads DSGVTQTPKHLITATGQRVTLRCSPRSGDLSVYWYQQSLDQGLQFLIQYYNGEERAKGNILERFSAQQFPDLHSELNLSSLELGDSALYFCASSVDRDYGYTFGSGTRLTVV.